A selection of T cell receptor beta chains follows, all from one sample in a study of T cell repertoires in cytomegalovirus infection. TCRdb fed the reads into MiXCR, producing one record per CDR3 protein. The table has about 900,000 distinct CDR3 sequences, less than 35% seen once. No antigen has been identified for these receptors. The sequencing here drew on cultured CD8+ T cells from PBMCs, taken from culture after CMV antigen stimulation. Every receptor here comes from a human donor in good health (CMV status not recorded). Some clones in this sample may be carry-over from other donors' samples. Each CDR3 is given without its conserved first and last residue. Clone size is shown for a subset of rows, as once, few, many or a class of expanded clone.

v_call,j_call,clone_size,cdr3_aa
TRBV7-2,TRBJ2-7,.,ASSLGGGPPLDEQY
TRBV12-3/TRBV12-4,TRBJ1-2,.,ASSLQDIYGYT
TRBV28,TRBJ2-3,.,ASSLSPTSGVLTQY
TRBV29-1,TRBJ2-3,few,SVEDRLGKVSDTQY
TRBV24-1,TRBJ2-2,few,ATSDFDREGELF
TRBV7-2,TRBJ1-4,few,ASSHGLNEKLF
TRBV4-1,TRBJ1-4,few,ASSQEAGQGAVSEKLF
TRBV5-1,TRBJ1-4,once,ASSLPTGDATNEKLF
TRBV7-9,TRBJ2-3,.,ASSLDGLDTQY
TRBV6-5,TRBJ1-6,.,ASSYSQINSPLH
TRBV20-1,TRBJ1-2,few,SAKVQGREGYT
TRBV7-2,TRBJ1-5,many,ASRTGHSNQPQH
TRBV5-8,TRBJ2-1,.,ASSRPGLEQF
TRBV6-6,TRBJ1-6,few,ASSYSAPQGVHSPLH
TRBV5-6,TRBJ1-2,.,ASSLRVTYT
TRBV7-9,TRBJ1-5,few,ASSSDPSNQPQH
TRBV19,TRBJ2-7,.,ASSFRDRSYEQY
TRBV7-2,TRBJ2-6,many,ASSLKLDRDFSGLANVLT
TRBV12-3/TRBV12-4,TRBJ1-2,many,ASKLSGPFYGYT
TRBV6-5,TRBJ2-1,.,ASSLGLAGYNEQL
TRBV20-1,TRBJ1-1,.,SVSPVAFEAF
TRBV24-1,TRBJ1-1,.,ATSDSTDEAF
TRBV7-9,TRBJ1-4,many,ASSPRTANDEKLF
TRBV19,TRBJ2-1,.,ASSSELAGFYEQF
TRBV6-1,TRBJ1-1,many,ASSNGGPTEAF
TRBV4-1,TRBJ2-2,.,ASSERTGVGTGELF
TRBV7-8,TRBJ1-5,few,ASSSTPSNQPQH
TRBV7-8,TRBJ2-1,many,ASSLAGSSYNEQF